The 9 T cell receptor beta chains given below trace back to one sample, sequenced in a study of regulatory T cells in long-lasting Graves disease. This sample's time point: newly diagnosed GD, antithyroid drugs for less than 3 months. Scientists built the TCR library using RNA that was extracted from PBMCs. Building the TCR beta libraries relied on iRepertoire HTBI primers, and CDR3 regions underwent Arm-PCR. TCRdb reprocessed the multiplex PCR reads with MiXCR, giving one entry per CDR3 protein. This table holds approximately 400,000 distinct CDR3 sequences, around 16% found once. These data were also filed under a second study, of T cells in Graves' hyperthyroidism and ophthalmopathy.

Sequenced here: peripheral blood mononuclear cells (PBMCs), sampled at new diagnosis, from a patient treated with antithyroid drugs. These TCRs come from a middle-aged woman with Graves disease.

This clonotype was seen repeatedly, ten times or more. The rearrangement links TRBV12-3 or TRBV12-4 to TRBJ2-4; TRBD2 aligns across 11 bases. Unmatched junction bases numbered 9, after V lost 3 bases and J lost 2 bases. This CDR3 region has 18 residues. The CDR3 protein is CASSFTSGSFGSKNIQYF. CDR3 DNA sequence: TGTGCCAGCAGTTTTACTAGCGGGAGTTTTGGTTCCAAAAACATTCAGTACTTC.

Regarding this clonotype: Possible read error: a much larger clone is one base away. The chain is built from TRBV20-1 and TRBJ2-7, with 13 bases fitting TRBD2. CDR3 length: 15 residues. The germline V gene has CDR1 DFQATT and CDR2 SNEGSKA (reference sequence). This chain's CDR3 is CSARSSGLAGDELYF. The CDR3 DNA reads as TGCAGTGCTAGGTCCAGCGGACTAGCGGGAGACGAGCTGTACTTC.

The V call is TRBV7-2, the J call TRBJ2-5; 10 bases agree with TRBD2. Germline loops: CDR1 SGHTA, CDR2 FQGNSA. V shed 5 bases, J shed 2 bases, and the junction held 8 bases outside the gene matches. The length of the CDR3 is 16 residues. The CDR3 loop is CASSPLAGGLQETQYF. Written as DNA, the CDR3 is TGTGCCAGCAGCCCCTTAGCGGGAGGCCTTCAAGAGACCCAGTACTTC.

For this clonotype: Just one base apart from a much larger clone, this may be a read error. J is TRBJ2-2 and V is TRBV7-8; 8 bases align to TRBD1. Germline V CDR1 and CDR2: SGHVS, FQNEAQ. The CDR3 has 16 residues. For the CDR3, the DNA is TGTGCCAGCACCCCTCTTCCCCAGGGGGCGGCCGGGGATCTGTTTTTT. Protein: CASTPLPQGAAGDLFF.

This clonotype has ten or more counts. The chain is built from TRBV20-1 and TRBJ2-5; TRBD2 aligns across 12 bases. The germline CDR1 and CDR2 sequences are DFQATT and SNEGSKA (reference sequence). With V trimmed by 2 bases and J by 5 bases, 6 bases remained unmatched. The CDR3 has 15 residues. The chain's CDR3 is CSARILAGGGETQYF. For the CDR3, the DNA is TGCAGTGCTAGAATTCTAGCGGGAGGGGGGGAGACCCAGTACTTC.

This clonotype appeared many times. The genes are TRBV28 and TRBJ1-5; D not certain. Per the germline V gene, CDR1 is MDHEN and CDR2 is SYDVKM. V lost 5 bases, J lost 2 bases, and 19 bases lay in between. The CDR3 has 17 residues. Here the CDR3 reads CASSVVLEGGRNQPQHF. The CDR3 nucleotides are TGTGCCAGCAGTGTCGTCCTAGAGGGAGGACGCAATCAGCCCCAGCATTTT. Full variable domain (missing parts from reference TRBV28 and TRBJ1-5): DVKVTQSSRYLVKRTGEKVFLECVQDMDHENMFWYRQDPGLGLRLIYFSYDVKMKEKGDIPEGYSVSREKKERFSLILESASTNQTSMYLCASSVVLEGGRNQPQHFGDGTRLSIL.

This clonotype has only a few counts. The chain couples TRBV7-2 to TRBJ2-7; D is perhaps TRBD1 or TRBD2 (5 bases each). CDR3 size: 13 residues. Germline-derived CDR1 and CDR2 are SGHTA and FQGNSA. The V gene lost 5 bases and the J gene lost 6 bases, with 14 bases spanning the gap. CDR3 sequence reads: CASSPGTRGEQYF. CDR3 sequence (DNA): TGTGCCAGCAGCCCCGGGACGAGGGGCGAGCAGTACTTC.

Ten or more counts support this clonotype. The genes are TRBV20-1 and TRBJ2-5; 7 bases line up with TRBD1. The V gene's germline CDR1 is DFQATT and CDR2 SNEGSKA (reference sequence). Losses at the gene ends were 0 bases for V and 1 base for J; bases not matched to a gene: 2. The CDR3 covers 14 residues. The CDR3 DNA sequence: TGCAGTGCTAGAGAAAACAGGGGCCAAGAGACCCAGTACTTC. Translating it yields CSARENRGQETQYF.

The chain employs TRBV29-1 and TRBJ2-3, with no clear D. With the DNA end fitting TRBJ2-7 better, the J assignment may be wrong. The CDR3 is 13 residues long. CDR1 and CDR2 from the germline V gene are SQVTM and ANQGSEA. The CDR3 sequence is CSVEGRRTYEQYF. The CDR3 coding sequence is TGCAGCGTTGAAGGCAGACGGACCTACGAGCAGTACTTC.